The 20 T cell receptor beta chains presented below share a single source sample, sequenced in a study of T cell changes during pregnancy in multiple sclerosis (dated by TCRdb to about 2019). Libraries were made using the immunoSEQ multiplex PCR assay. TCRdb carries this immuneACCESS record with in-frame sequences only. Its versions omit some clonotypes, under half of them owing to an unresolved V gene in the studies checked, with the rest unexplained. This sample holds 40,000 to 50,000 clones; around nine tenths were observed only once. The ten largest clones capture about 0.75% of the sample. This material consisted of CD4+ T cells from peripheral blood mononuclear cells, taken before pregnancy. These receptors all stem from a female donor with multiple sclerosis, enrolled in a pregnancy study.

This clone was counted only a few times. CDR3 protein: CASSIMTGPSYEQYF. CDR3 DNA: TGTGCCAGTAGTATAATGACAGGGCCCTCCTACGAGCAGTACTTC. The chain carries TRBV19 and TRBJ2-7; 7 positions agree with TRBD1. The length of the CDR3 is 15 residues. Trimming at V came to 2 bases and at J to 0 bases, leaving 4 bases not matched to a gene. The V gene's germline CDR1 is LNHDA and CDR2 SQIVND (reference sequence).

The rearrangement joins TRBV5-1 to TRBJ2-6; TRBD1 matches at 7 bases. CDR3 size: 14 residues. Germline V gene lookup returns CDR1 SGHRS and CDR2 YFSETQ. V shed 7 bases and J 2 bases; nucleotides not matched to a gene: 3. The chain's CDR3 is CASGQGAGANVLTF. As DNA, the CDR3 is TGCGCCAGCGGCCAGGGGGCTGGGGCCAACGTCCTGACTTTC.

This clone was found once. The CDR3 DNA is TGTGCCAGCAGCCCGAGCCCGGCGACAGATCCATCCTACAATGAGCAGTTCTTC. As protein: CASSPSPATDPSYNEQFF. This chain uses TRBV9 with TRBJ2-1; D possibly corresponds to TRBD1 (5 bases). V dropped 4 bases and J dropped 1 base, with 21 bases sitting between them. The CDR3 contains 18 residues. The germline V gene encodes CDR1 SGDLS and CDR2 YYNGEE.

CDR3 sequence reads: CAITKTGVNTEAFF. In DNA form, the CDR3 reads TGTGCCATCACTAAGACAGGGGTGAACACTGAAGCTTTCTTT. The rearrangement uses TRBV10-3 and TRBJ1-1; 8 bases map to TRBD1. V lost 7 bases to trimming and J lost 0 bases; unmatched junction nucleotides: 4. Germline V lookup: CDR1 ENHRY, CDR2 SYGVKD. The length of the CDR3 is 14 residues.

This chain links TRBV18 with TRBJ2-7, with D perhaps matching TRBD1 (7 bases). CDR1 and CDR2 from the germline V gene are KGHSH and LQKENI. V gave up 3 bases and J gave up 4 bases, with 13 bases separating them. CDR3 size: 14 residues. Here the CDR3 DNA reads TGTGCCAGCTCACCCCAGGGGGGCGGGTACGAGCAGTACTTC. This codes for CASSPQGGGYEQYF.

This chain uses TRBV4-1 with TRBJ1-3, with a weak D call TRBD1 (6 bases). The CDR3 loop spans 18 amino acids. CDR1 MGHRA and CDR2 YSYEKL come from the germline V gene. Deletions cut 1 base from V and 0 bases from J, with 16 bases between. This chain's CDR3 is CASSQARADSSSGNTIYF. CDR3 DNA: TGCGCCAGCAGCCAAGCTCGGGCGGACAGTTCCTCTGGAAACACCATATATTTT.

This clone was seen only once. V and J are TRBV7-9 and TRBJ1-1; tentative D call: TRBD1 (6 bases). The germline V gene has CDR1 SEHNR and CDR2 FQNEAQ (reference sequence). This CDR3 spans 15 amino acids. V was clipped by 2 bases and J by 1 base, with 11 bases between them. CDR3 in amino acids: CASSLTARGNTEAFF. The CDR3 DNA reads as TGTGCCAGCAGCTTAACGGCCAGGGGGAACACTGAAGCTTTCTTT. Combining the CDR3 with reference TRBV7-9 and TRBJ1-1 gives the whole variable domain DTGVSQNPRHKITKRGQNVTFRCDPISEHNRLYWYRQTLGQGPEFLTYFQNEAQLEKSRLLSDRFSAERPKGSFSTLEIQRTEQGDSAMYLCASSLTARGNTEAFFGQGTRLTVV.

V gene TRBV7-8 combines with J gene TRBJ2-1; TRBD1 agrees at 8 bases. From germline, CDR1 is SGHVS and CDR2 FQNEAQ. J lost 4 bases, V lost 4 bases, and 12 bases had no gene match. The CDR3 spans 17 residues. The CDR3 region has the DNA TGTGCCAGCAGCTCAAATTACCGGGACAGGACGTACAATGAGCAGTTCTTC. Translated: CASSSNYRDRTYNEQFF. Full variable domain (missing parts from reference TRBV7-8 and TRBJ2-1): GAGVSQSPRYKVAKRGQDVALRCDPISGHVSLFWYQQALGQGPEFLTYFQNEAQLDKSGLPSDRFFAERPEGSVSTLKIQRTQQEDSAVYLCASSSNYRDRTYNEQFFGPGTRLTVL.

In DNA form, the CDR3 reads TGTGCCACCAGCAGAGAAGGCCAGGGGTATGGCTACACCTTC. The encoded protein is CATSREGQGYGYTF. This rearrangement joins TRBV15 to TRBJ1-2; D might be TRBD1 (6 bases). CDR3 length: 14 amino acids. The germline CDR1 and CDR2 sequences are LNHNV and YYDKDF (reference sequence). Trimming removed 0 bases at V and 5 bases at J, with 10 bases between.

The V call is TRBV21-1, the J call TRBJ1-5. TRBV21-1 is flagged as a pseudogene. This CDR3 region has 18 residues. The CDR3 DNA reads as TGTGCCAGCAGCGCGACCCCAGGGGAGGGGACTAGCAATCAGCCCCAGCATTTT. Its protein is CASSATPGEGTSNQPQHF.

CDR3 coding DNA: TGTGCCAGCTCACCACCAGCTAGCGGGAGTTACGAGCAGTACTTC. Protein sequence: CASSPPASGSYEQYF. This chain uses TRBV18 with TRBJ2-7; 10 bases align to TRBD2. The CDR3 is 15 residues long. Germline V lookup: CDR1 KGHSH, CDR2 LQKENI. Losses at the gene ends were 0 bases for V and 4 bases for J; bases not matched to a gene: 3.

The chain links TRBV25-1 to TRBJ1-1; 7 bases are shared with TRBD1. The length of the CDR3 is 15 residues. CDR1 and CDR2 (germline): MGHDK, SYGVNS. The V segment lost 1 base and the J segment 1 base; nucleotides outside the gene matches: 3. Here the CDR3 DNA reads TGTGCCAGCAGTGAATTGGACAGGACGAACACTGAAGCTTTCTTT. Amino acids: CASSELDRTNTEAFF.

The gene calls are TRBV4-1 and TRBJ2-7; D not resolved. Trimming stripped 4 bases from V and 2 bases from J, with 15 bases between. This CDR3 region has 15 residues. CDR1 MGHRA and CDR2 YSYEKL come from the germline V gene. The CDR3 nucleotides are TGCGCCAGCAGCCCGATTGAGGCTACCACCTACGAGCAGTACTTC. Protein: CASSPIEATTYEQYF.

This clone was seen a few times. V and J are TRBV4-1 and TRBJ1-5; the D gene is possibly TRBD1 (6 bases). Trimming shortened V by 5 bases and J by 1 base, and 15 bases separated the two germline ends. The germline CDR1 and CDR2 sequences are MGHRA and YSYEKL. CDR3 length: 16 residues. The CDR3 region is CASSSTGKGSNQPQHF. The CDR3 nucleotides are TGCGCCAGCAGCTCAACAGGGAAGGGAAGCAATCAGCCCCAGCATTTT.

This chain connects TRBV7-2 to TRBJ2-2; 7 bases match TRBD1. The CDR3 spans 15 residues. Germline CDR1 is SGHTA and CDR2 is FQGNSA. Unmatched junction bases numbered 5, after V lost 1 base and J lost 6 bases. Written as DNA, the CDR3 is TGTGCCAGCAGCTTAGGACAGGGTCGTGCCGGGGAGCTGTTTTTT. Its translation is CASSLGQGRAGELFF.

This sequence joins TRBV19 and TRBJ2-1; 7 bases line up with TRBD2. Per germline, CDR1 LNHDA and CDR2 SQIVND (reference sequence). This CDR3 comprises 15 residues. V lost 3 bases and J lost 2; bases outside the gene matches: 4. The CDR3 loop reads CASSMKRGAYNEQFF. The CDR3, as DNA: TGTGCCAGTAGTATGAAGCGGGGCGCCTACAATGAGCAGTTCTTC. Variable domain in full (rest from reference TRBV19 and TRBJ2-1): DGGITQSPKYLFRKEGQNVTLSCEQNLNHDAMYWYRQDPGQGLRLIYYSQIVNDFQKGDIAEGYSVSREKKESFPLTVTSAQKNPTAFYLCASSMKRGAYNEQFFGPGTRLTVL.

This sequence joins TRBV7-2 and TRBJ2-3; possibly TRBD1 for D (5 bases). The V gene's germline CDR1 is SGHTA and CDR2 FQGNSA. The CDR3 extends over 14 amino acids. The V end was cut by 1 base, the J end by 1 base, with 6 bases between. CDR3 coding DNA: TGTGCCAGCAGCTTAGGACAGCGCACAGATACGCAGTATTTT. Protein sequence: CASSLGQRTDTQYF. Looking up the rest from reference TRBV7-2 and TRBJ2-3 gives the full variable domain: GAGVSQSPSNKVTEKGKDVELRCDPISGHTALYWYRQSLGQGLEFLIYFQGNSAPDKSGLPSDRFSAERTGGSVSTLTIQRTQQEDSAVYLCASSLGQRTDTQYFGPGTRLTVL.

CDR3 protein: CASREQGALYNSPLHF. The CDR3 coding sequence is TGTGCCAGCAGGGAACAGGGGGCCCTTTATAATTCACCCCTCCACTTT. The chain links TRBV6-1 to TRBJ1-6; the match to TRBD1 covers 9 bases. Germline trimming cut 6 bases from V and 4 bases from J; bases unmatched to any gene: 7. CDR3 length: 16 amino acids. Germline CDR1 reads MNHNS; CDR2 reads SASEGT.

This sequence joins TRBV28 and TRBJ2-3, with no clear D. V was trimmed by 6 bases and J by 3 bases, leaving 4 bases between them. In germline, CDR1 is MDHEN, CDR2 SYDVKM. The CDR3 covers 11 residues. The CDR3 coding sequence is TGTGCCAGCAGACTGACAGATACGCAGTATTTT. Translating it yields CASRLTDTQYF.

This clone was observed a few times. V is TRBV5-1 and J is TRBJ2-1, with TRBD2 as a possible D gene (5 bases). Trimming left V 0 bases short and J 0 bases short, with 7 bases between. Germline V CDR1 and CDR2: SGHRS, YFSETQ. This CDR3 has 15 residues. CDR3 coding DNA: TGCGCCAGCAGCTTGGAAGGGAGCTCCTACAATGAGCAGTTCTTC. Its protein is CASSLEGSSYNEQFF. Full variable domain (remainder filled in from reference TRBV5-1 and TRBJ2-1): KAGVTQTPRYLIKTRGQQVTLSCSPISGHRSVSWYQQTPGQGLQFLFEYFSETQRNKGNFPGRFSGRQFSNSRSEMNVSTLELGDSALYLCASSLEGSSYNEQFFGPGTRLTVL.